Listed below are T cell receptor beta chains from one sample, sequenced in a study of vaccination and CD4 T cells after COVID-19. Antigen specificity for these receptors is unknown. TCRdb passed the PCR reads through MiXCR, listing each CDR3 protein once. This sample has 3,500 to 4,500 distinct CDR3 sequences, with roughly 15% found just once. The specimen was CD4+ T cells from blood, cultured in vitro. These receptors came from a human donor who had recovered from COVID-19. Both conserved end residues are part of each CDR3. A D gene is named only where the DNA matches it firmly. Size tells how often a clone was seen (once, few, many) or the class of an expanded clone, and some rows leave it out.

D	V	length	J	size	DNA	CDR3
.	TRBV6-1	13	TRBJ1-2	few	TGTGCCAGCAGTGAAAGGGGAGTCCATGGCTACACCTTC	CASSERGVHGYTF
TRBD1	TRBV18	14	TRBJ1-1	medium-sized	TGTGCCAGCTCATCCGGGACAGGGTCGGTGGAAGCTTTCTTT	CASSSGTGSVEAFF
.	TRBV6-5	14	TRBJ2-3	large	TGTGCCAGCAGTTTTACCCAACCCACAGATACGCAGTATTTT	CASSFTQPTDTQYF
.	TRBV12-5	13	TRBJ1-5	few	TGTGCTAGTGGTTTGACAGGGTGGCAGCCCCAGCATTTT	CASGLTGWQPQHF
.	TRBV12-3/TRBV12-4	15	TRBJ2-4	medium-sized	TGTGCCAGCAGCTTATATCCCCCCCCGGCCCCCATTCAGTACTTC	CASSLYPPPAPIQYF
TRBD1	TRBV20-1	15	TRBJ1-2	few	TGCAGTGCTATCGACGGGACAGGGGTATCCTATGGCTACACCTTC	CSAIDGTGVSYGYTF
TRBD1	TRBV19	14	TRBJ2-7	few	TGTGCCAGTAGTATAGAGGACAGGGGCCACGAGCAGTACTTC	CASSIEDRGHEQYF
.	TRBV14	13	TRBJ1-1	.	TGTGCCAGCAGCCACCAAGCGAACACTGAAGCTTTCTTT	CASSHQANTEAFF
.	TRBV18	16	TRBJ2-3	.	TGTGCCAGCTCACGGGAGCGGCCCACTAGCACAGATACGCAGTATTTT	CASSRERPTSTDTQYF
.	TRBV29-1	13	TRBJ1-1	.	TGCAGCGGCTACAGAGACATGAACACTGAAGCTTTCTTT	CSGYRDMNTEAFF